These 28 T cell receptor beta chains were all obtained from the same sample, sequenced in a study of blood T cells in healthy people across ages. PCR was performed a second time for 7 to 11 cycles using a sample-barcoded 5' primer and a J-beta primer mix. TCRdb redid the calling of the 5' RACE reads with MiXCR, one entry per CDR3 protein. The sample consists of approximately 800,000 distinct CDR3 sequences, 60% to 80% of them appearing once. The sequenced sample was blood. The receptors originated from a man aged 25-45 years in good health.

The V gene is TRBV7-2, the J gene TRBJ2-5, with a tentative D call TRBD2 (5 bases). CDR1 SGHTA and CDR2 FQGNSA come from the germline V gene. The CDR3 extends over 15 amino acids. V lost 5 bases and J 5 bases, leaving 18 bases between the germline ends. The CDR3 here is CASSPPGLPEETQYF. In nucleotides, the CDR3 is TGTGCCAGCAGCCCGCCCGGACTCCCGGAGGAGACCCAGTACTTC.

The genes are TRBV12-3 or TRBV12-4 and TRBJ2-5, with TRBD2 matching 11 bases. This CDR3 has 16 residues. The J segment lost 5 bases and the V segment lost 5 bases, leaving 10 bases of the junction unmatched. The CDR3 DNA sequence: TGTGCCAGCAGTCCCTCCCTAGCGGGGGGAAAGGAGACCCAGTACTTC. It specifies CASSPSLAGGKETQYF.

The J gene is TRBJ2-7, the V gene TRBV27; 10 positions match TRBD1. The CDR3 length is 15 residues. V lost 5 bases and J lost 7; bases outside the gene matches: 11. From germline, CDR1 is MNHEY and CDR2 SMNVEV (reference sequence). CDR3 DNA sequence: TGTGCCAGCAGTCCCGGGACAGGGGTCCGGATTGAGCAGTACTTC. It yields the protein CASSPGTGVRIEQYF.

The rearrangement links TRBV27 to TRBJ1-6; D remains unclear. The CDR3 is 15 amino acids. From germline, CDR1 is MNHEY and CDR2 SMNVEV (reference sequence). V lost 9 bases to trimming and J lost 4 bases, with 16 bases between them. The CDR3 here is CARADGYPYNSPLHF. CDR3 nucleotides: TGTGCCAGGGCGGACGGCTACCCTTATAATTCACCCCTCCACTTT.

The V and J genes are TRBV29-1 and TRBJ1-2, with TRBD1 matching 7 bases. The CDR3 has 13 amino acids. V lost 3 bases, J lost 5 bases, and 6 bases stayed unmatched. Germline V gene data show CDR1 as SQVTM and CDR2 as ANQGSEA. This chain's CDR3 is CSVESDRVYGYTF. The CDR3 DNA follows: TGCAGCGTTGAGAGTGACAGGGTATATGGCTACACCTTC.

This clonotype has a handful of counts. The chain links TRBV6-1 to TRBJ2-1; 10 nucleotides agree with TRBD2. Germline loops: CDR1 MNHNS, CDR2 SASEGT. CDR3 length: 13 amino acids. With V trimmed by 6 bases and J by 4 bases, 0 bases remained unmatched. CDR3: CASRGLAYNEQFF. The CDR3 bases are TGTGCCAGCAGGGGACTAGCGTACAATGAGCAGTTCTTC.

Only a few counts were recorded for this clonotype. V usage is TRBV6-1 and J usage is TRBJ2-7; 7 nucleotides agree with TRBD2. CDR3 length: 11 residues. The germline CDR1 and CDR2 sequences are MNHNS and SASEGT. Germline trimming cut 10 bases from V and 5 bases from J; bases unmatched to any gene: 5. The CDR3, as DNA: TGTGCCACTGGACTAGTGGACGAGCAGTACTTC. Translated, it gives CATGLVDEQYF.

CDR3 region: CASHPGSGGPTDTQYF. The CDR3 DNA reads TGTGCCAGCCACCCAGGTAGCGGGGGGCCCACAGATACGCAGTATTTT. This chain joins TRBV28 and TRBJ2-3; 10 nucleotides line up with TRBD2. V was pared by 8 bases and J by 2 bases, with 10 bases of the junction left unmatched. Germline CDR1 MDHEN, CDR2 SYDVKM. This CDR3 has 16 residues.

Remarks on this clonotype: Mismatch with germline at one junction end may stem from a read error. The chain joins TRBV6-5 to TRBJ2-5, with D perhaps being TRBD1 or TRBD2 (5 bases each). CDR3 length: 14 amino acids. CDR1 and CDR2 (germline): MNHEY, SVGAGI. The CDR3 DNA sequence: TGTGCCAGCAGTGACTCGGGGCCCAGGGAGACCCAGTACTTC. Protein: CASSDSGPRETQYF.

V and J are TRBV12-3 or TRBV12-4 and TRBJ1-5; TRBD1 agrees at 7 bases. V was clipped by 3 bases and J by 5 bases; unmatched bases: 7. This CDR3 is built from 15 residues. The CDR3 reads CASSFTGTADQPQHF. The CDR3 DNA is TGTGCCAGCAGTTTCACCGGGACAGCAGATCAGCCCCAGCATTTT.

About this clonotype: A single base separates this from a much larger clone, so it may be a read error. The chain links TRBV6-2 or TRBV6-3 to TRBJ2-6, with TRBD2 matching 7 bases. This CDR3 is 20 amino acids long. Germline CDR1 is MNHEY and CDR2 is SVGEGT. Here the CDR3 reads CASSWWKSGERQSEANVLTF. The CDR3 nucleotides read TGTGCCAGCAGTTGGTGGAAAAGCGGGGAGCGCCAATCTGAGGCCAACGTCCTGACTTTC.

In its sample, this clonotype was seen a few times. The chain carries TRBV7-8 and TRBJ2-7, with D uncertain. From germline, CDR1 is SGHVS and CDR2 FQNEAQ. V lost 6 bases to trimming and J lost 2 bases, with 14 bases between them. This CDR3 comprises 14 residues. In DNA form, the CDR3 reads TGTGCCAGCAGTACCGCCTCCCCTCCCTACGAGCAGTACTTC. This codes for CASSTASPPYEQYF.

V is TRBV4-3 and J is TRBJ2-1; D gene unclear. Germline CDR1 LGHNA, CDR2 YSLEER. Trimming removed 3 bases at V and 3 bases at J, with 9 bases between. This CDR3 contains 14 residues. The CDR3, as DNA: TGCGCCAGCAGCCAGAACACTTTCTACAATGAGCAGTTCTTC. It encodes CASSQNTFYNEQFF.

This sequence joins TRBV20-1 and TRBJ2-3, with D possibly being TRBD1 (6 bases). The CDR3 length is 13 residues. The V and J ends lost 6 bases and 5 bases respectively, with 15 bases between them. Germline V lookup: CDR1 DFQATT, CDR2 SNEGSKA (reference sequence). CDR3 sequence reads: CSALRDTQDTQYF. The CDR3 coding sequence is TGCAGTGCCCTTCGGGACACCCAAGATACGCAGTATTTT.

CDR3 DNA sequence: TGTGCCAGCAGTCCGACCCTGACAGGGGGCCCCGACGAGCAGTACTTC. It codes for CASSPTLTGGPDEQYF. The chain couples TRBV25-1 to TRBJ2-4; 10 bases agree with TRBD1. The DNA end is a closer match to TRBJ2-7, so the J assignment may be wrong. CDR1 and CDR2 (germline): MGHDK, SYGVNS. The CDR3 loop spans 16 amino acids.

The CDR3 here is CASSQSPLYNEQFF. In DNA form, the CDR3 reads TGCGCCAGCAGCCAGTCTCCCCTATACAATGAGCAGTTCTTC. The chain has TRBV4-3 and TRBJ2-1, with D hard to call. Per the germline V gene, CDR1 is LGHNA and CDR2 is YSLEER. The CDR3 consists of 14 residues. V lost 3 bases to trimming and J lost 4 bases, with 10 bases between them.

The V gene is TRBV2, the J gene TRBJ1-2, with D unclear. The germline V gene encodes CDR1 SNHLY and CDR2 FYNNEI. V was pared by 2 bases and J by 8 bases, with 6 bases between. This CDR3 comprises 11 residues. In DNA form, the CDR3 reads TGTGCCAGCAGTGAATGGCAGGGCTACACCTTC. Protein product: CASSEWQGYTF. Filled out from reference TRBV2 and TRBJ1-2, the complete variable domain reads EPEVTQTPSHQVTQMGQEVILRCVPISNHLYFYWYRQILGQKVEFLVSFYNNEISEKSEIFDDQFSVERPDGSNFTLKIRSTKLEDSAMYFCASSEWQGYTFGSGTRLTVV.

This clonotype was counted a few times. The rearrangement links TRBV6-5 to TRBJ2-4; TRBD1 is a possible D gene (6 bases). The better agreement between TRBJ2-7 and the DNA end casts doubt on the J call. This CDR3 is 14 amino acids long. The germline gives CDR1 MNHEY, CDR2 SVGAGI. CDR3 in amino acids: CASSYSGQYYEQYF. The CDR3 DNA is TGTGCCAGCAGTTATTCGGGACAATACTACGAGCAGTACTTC.

V is TRBV7-9 and J is TRBJ1-2; D is possibly TRBD1 (6 bases). V was pared by 4 bases and J by 4 bases, with 16 bases between. Germline loops: CDR1 SEHNR, CDR2 FQNEAQ (reference sequence). The CDR3 consists of 15 residues. The CDR3 DNA is TGTGCCAGCAGCTCACCTACAGGGTGGGGCTATGGCTACACCTTC. Encoded protein: CASSSPTGWGYGYTF.

The chain links TRBV4-2 to TRBJ2-1; D call uncertain. The CDR3 covers 14 residues. Germline V CDR1 and CDR2: LGHNA, YNFKEQ. V was cut by 3 bases and J by 8 bases, with 14 bases left in between. DNA for the CDR3: TGTGCCAGCAGCCAGCTAAAGGTTGGGGATGAGCAGTTCTTC. Translating gives CASSQLKVGDEQFF.

The rearrangement joins TRBV5-1 to TRBJ2-1; 9 bases align to TRBD1. V lost 4 bases to trimming and J lost 6 bases; unmatched junction nucleotides: 8. This CDR3 comprises 15 residues. Germline CDR1 SGHRS, CDR2 YFSETQ. This chain's CDR3 is CASSRPGTGFNEQFF. The CDR3 region has the DNA TGCGCCAGCAGCCGTCCCGGGACAGGGTTCAATGAGCAGTTCTTC.

This sequence joins TRBV14 and TRBJ2-7; D gene uncertain. Deletions cut 0 bases from V and 7 bases from J, with 4 bases between. The CDR3 sequence is 11 residues long. Germline assignment: CDR1 SGHDN and CDR2 FVKESK. As DNA, the CDR3 is TGTGCCAGCAGCCAAGAAGTGGAGCAGTACTTC. Translated, it gives CASSQEVEQYF.

The V and J genes are TRBV6-2 or TRBV6-3 and TRBJ2-1; D is possibly TRBD2 (6 bases). CDR1 MNHEY and CDR2 SVGEGT come from the germline V gene. V lost 0 bases and J lost 4, with 16 bases in between. The CDR3 loop spans 17 amino acids. The CDR3: CASSYSIGGTPYNEQFF. Written as DNA, the CDR3 is TGTGCCAGCAGTTACTCGATCGGGGGTACCCCTTACAATGAGCAGTTCTTC.

This clonotype was seen just once. The V and J genes are TRBV5-1 and TRBJ2-5; D not resolved. Trimming stripped 4 bases from V and 1 base from J, with 11 bases between. Germline CDR1 reads SGHRS; CDR2 reads YFSETQ. CDR3 size: 14 residues. CDR3 sequence reads: CASSLVPSQETQYF. The CDR3 DNA is TGCGCCAGCAGCCTGGTCCCCTCCCAAGAGACCCAGTACTTC.

This clonotype has ten or more counts. The chain combines TRBV29-1 with TRBJ2-3; 9 bases match TRBD2. The CDR3 spans 14 residues. J gave up 4 bases and V 7 bases, and 9 bases lay outside the gene matches. Germline V gene sequence: CDR1 SQVTM, CDR2 ANQGSEA. The CDR3 DNA sequence: TGCAGCGCTGACGGCGGGGGGGTGTCAGATACGCAGTATTTT. It translates to CSADGGGVSDTQYF.

This chain uses TRBV6-1 with TRBJ1-6; no firm D call. V lost 4 bases and J 9 bases, leaving 16 bases between the germline ends. This CDR3 has 15 residues. The germline gives CDR1 MNHNS, CDR2 SASEGT. The CDR3 loop is CASSVTPAATSPLHF. The CDR3 region has the DNA TGTGCCAGCAGTGTGACCCCCGCTGCCACTTCACCCCTCCACTTT.

The chain links TRBV15 to TRBJ2-7, with D possibly matching TRBD1 (6 bases). V lost 0 bases to trimming and J lost 3 bases, with 15 bases between them. CDR3 length: 16 residues. Per the germline V gene, CDR1 is LNHNV and CDR2 is YYDKDF (reference sequence). CDR3 DNA: TGTGCCACCAGCAGAGATGAAGGCAGGGGCCGCTACGAGCAGTACTTC. Translating gives CATSRDEGRGRYEQYF.

The chain couples TRBV9 to TRBJ2-1; no reliable D call. The germline V and J ends were trimmed by 6 bases and 5 bases, with 6 bases remaining between them. The CDR3 spans 11 residues. Germline lookup yields CDR1 SGDLS and CDR2 YYNGEE. In nucleotides, the CDR3 is TGTGCCAGCAAAAAGAACAATGAGCAGTTCTTC. This gives the protein CASKKNNEQFF.